Presented here are 21 T cell receptor beta chains from one specimen sequenced in a study of beta chain features in type 1 diabetes. Reverse transcribing all isolated RNA meant expressed TCRB transcripts were sequenced. This table comes from immunoSEQ multiplex PCR, and its TCRdb copy is limited to in-frame clones, with some not included. The sample holds hundreds of thousands of clones, less than 20% seen once. Sequencing was carried out using naive CD4+ T cells from blood. These receptors all stem from a man between 18 and 29 years old in good health.

This clone was found a few times. The chain uses TRBV28 and TRBJ2-7; D call uncertain. From germline, CDR1 is MDHEN and CDR2 SYDVKM. The length of the CDR3 is 15 residues. Trimming removed 3 bases from V and 0 bases from J, with 12 bases in between. The CDR3: CASSFRYWGSYEQYF. The CDR3 DNA follows: TGTGCCAGCAGTTTCCGTTACTGGGGCTCCTACGAGCAGTACTTC. The full variable domain, completed using reference TRBV28 and TRBJ2-7, is DVKVTQSSRYLVKRTGEKVFLECVQDMDHENMFWYRQDPGLGLRLIYFSYDVKMKEKGDIPEGYSVSREKKERFSLILESASTNQTSMYLCASSFRYWGSYEQYFGPGTRLTVT.

This clone was seen only a few times. This chain joins TRBV19 and TRBJ1-5; D gene uncertain. Trimming stripped 3 bases from V and 9 bases from J, with 18 bases between. This CDR3 contains 15 residues. Germline V gene sequence: CDR1 LNHDA, CDR2 SQIVND (reference sequence). The CDR3 loop is CASSISPTVYGPQHF. The CDR3 DNA reads TGTGCCAGTAGTATTTCCCCGACGGTTTACGGGCCCCAGCATTTT.

This clone was recorded a few times. The rearrangement uses TRBV25-1 and TRBJ2-7, with D perhaps TRBD2 (6 bases). The CDR3 contains 15 residues. V was shortened by 5 bases and J by 2 bases, with 16 bases between the two germline ends. From germline, CDR1 is MGHDK and CDR2 SYGVNS. The CDR3 region is CASSPDRDSPYEQYF. DNA for the CDR3: TGTGCCAGCAGTCCTGACCGGGACTCGCCCTACGAGCAGTACTTC.

This clone occurred a few times. The rearrangement links TRBV5-4 to TRBJ2-5; the match to TRBD2 covers 7 bases. CDR3 length: 14 residues. CDR1 and CDR2 (germline): SGHNT, YYREEE (reference sequence). V shed 1 base, J shed 6 bases, and the junction held 6 bases outside the gene matches. The CDR3 nucleotides are TGTGCCAGCAGCTTGACCAGGGAGGGGCAGACCCAGTACTTC. Translated, it gives CASSLTREGQTQYF.

This clone was detected a few times. This chain links TRBV27 with TRBJ2-7, with TRBD1 matching 9 bases. Germline lookup yields CDR1 MNHEY and CDR2 SMNVEV (reference sequence). The V gene end was trimmed by 4 bases and the J gene end by 3 bases; junction bases not matched to a gene: 4. The CDR3 is 14 amino acids. The CDR3 sequence is CASSSPGQGYEQYF. The CDR3 DNA reads as TGTGCCAGCAGTTCCCCGGGACAGGGCTACGAGCAGTACTTC.

V gene TRBV5-1 combines with J gene TRBJ1-1; weak D call: TRBD1 (5 bases). V lost 4 bases, J lost 0 bases, and 19 bases lay in between. CDR1 SGHRS and CDR2 YFSETQ come from the germline V gene. This CDR3 has 17 amino acids. CDR3 DNA: TGCGCCAGCAGCCCTAATCTGGGACGGGGTGTGAACACTGAAGCTTTCTTT. This codes for CASSPNLGRGVNTEAFF.

This clone was counted between two and nine times. The chain is built from TRBV14 and TRBJ2-1; TRBD2 agrees at 14 bases. The CDR3 is 18 amino acids. J lost 7 bases, V lost 4 bases, and 12 bases had no gene match. Germline CDR1 and CDR2: SGHDN and FVKESK. In DNA form, the CDR3 reads TGTGCCAGCAGCCGCCAGAACCGAGGGACTAGCGGGGGTAATGAGCAGTTCTTC. Encoded protein: CASSRQNRGTSGGNEQFF. Combining the CDR3 with reference TRBV14 and TRBJ2-1 gives the whole variable domain EAGVTQFPSHSVIEKGQTVTLRCDPISGHDNLYWYRRVMGKEIKFLLHFVKESKQDESGMPNNRFLAERTGGTYSTLKVQPAELEDSGVYFCASSRQNRGTSGGNEQFFGPGTRLTVL.

This clone was observed at least ten times. The chain has TRBV28 and TRBJ1-1, with a tentative D call TRBD1 (6 bases). Germline values: CDR1 MDHEN, CDR2 SYDVKM. The CDR3 spans 14 residues. The V end lost 4 bases, the J end lost 4 bases, and 13 bases lay between the germline ends. The CDR3 protein is CASSSRGGGTEAFF. Here the CDR3 DNA reads TGTGCCAGCAGTTCCCGTGGAGGGGGCACTGAAGCTTTCTTT.

V is TRBV18 and J is TRBJ2-5, with a possible D match to TRBD1 (6 bases). The J call may be faulty, since TRBJ2-7 better matches the DNA end. The CDR3 has 15 amino acids. Germline CDR1 is KGHSH and CDR2 is LQKENI. In DNA form, the CDR3 reads TGTGCCAGCTCACCACAACGACAGGCCGTCTACGAGCAGTACTTC. Its protein product is CASSPQRQAVYEQYF.

This clone turned up a few times. J is TRBJ2-7 and V is TRBV6-5; D is unclear. CDR1 and CDR2 from the germline V gene are MNHEY and SVGAGI. The CDR3 has 15 residues. V shed 0 bases and J shed 2 bases, with 11 bases lying between them. CDR3 loop: CASSYSIVGTYEQYF. CDR3 bases: TGTGCCAGCAGTTACTCAATCGTGGGGACCTACGAGCAGTACTTC.

The rearrangement joins TRBV5-6 to TRBJ1-6; D gene ambiguous. Trimming pared 3 bases from V and 9 bases from J, leaving 13 bases between. Germline V CDR1 and CDR2: SGHDT, YYEEEE. The CDR3 sequence is 14 residues long. In DNA form, the CDR3 reads TGTGCCAGCAGCTCAGACGGCTGGGTTTCACCCCTCCACTTT. Translated, it gives CASSSDGWVSPLHF.

There are a few counts of this clone. The chain combines TRBV10-3 with TRBJ1-6, with D maybe TRBD1 (5 bases). The CDR3 runs to 14 residues. Germline CDR1 is ENHRY and CDR2 is SYGVKD. V lost 7 bases, J lost 8 bases, and 15 bases lay in between. CDR3 sequence: CAITGGADHSPLHF. The DNA of the CDR3 is TGTGCCATCACCGGCGGGGCAGATCATTCACCCCTCCACTTT.

This clone was seen only a few times. The chain joins TRBV27 to TRBJ1-2; 8 positions agree with TRBD1. Germline V gene sequence: CDR1 MNHEY, CDR2 SMNVEV (reference sequence). With 5 bases clipped from V and 3 bases from J, the junction kept 11 bases outside the gene matches. The length of the CDR3 is 16 residues. DNA of the CDR3: TGTGCCAGCAGTAACCGACAGGGGACGGGCCACTATGGCTACACCTTC. It codes for CASSNRQGTGHYGYTF.

There are a few counts of this clone. The chain carries TRBV7-9 and TRBJ2-5; TRBD2 is a possible D gene (5 bases). Near its end, the DNA agrees better with TRBJ2-7, so the J call may be wrong. The germline gives CDR1 SEHNR, CDR2 FQNEAQ (reference sequence). The CDR3 consists of 14 residues. The CDR3 sequence is CASSHRAASYEQYF. The CDR3 region has the DNA TGTGCCAGCAGCCATAGAGCGGCTTCCTACGAGCAGTACTTC.

The rearrangement uses TRBV6-5 and TRBJ2-1, with D possibly matching TRBD1 (5 bases). Deletions cut 6 bases from V and 1 base from J, with 13 bases between. The CDR3 covers 15 residues. The V gene's germline CDR1 is MNHEY and CDR2 SVGAGI. CDR3 sequence: CASSRQDTSYNEQFF. The CDR3 DNA sequence: TGTGCCAGCAGCCGTCAGGACACTTCCTACAATGAGCAGTTCTTC.

This clone has just a few counts. The chain recombines TRBV28 with TRBJ2-6, with D possibly being TRBD1 (6 bases). The germline V gene has CDR1 MDHEN and CDR2 SYDVKM. This CDR3 is built from 17 residues. V shed 6 bases and J shed 2 bases, with 17 bases lying between them. The CDR3 loop reads CASSPWGSGAGANVLTF. For the CDR3, the DNA is TGTGCCAGCAGCCCTTGGGGTTCAGGGGCTGGGGCCAACGTCCTGACTTTC. Based on the CDR3 plus reference TRBV28 and TRBJ2-6, the full variable domain is DVKVTQSSRYLVKRTGEKVFLECVQDMDHENMFWYRQDPGLGLRLIYFSYDVKMKEKGDIPEGYSVSREKKERFSLILESASTNQTSMYLCASSPWGSGAGANVLTFGAGSRLTVL.

This clone was seen a few times. This chain uses TRBV7-9 with TRBJ1-1, with D unclear. The CDR3 length is 14 residues. Trimming took off 2 bases at V and 6 bases at J, with 13 bases between the two ends. Germline assignment: CDR1 SEHNR and CDR2 FQNEAQ (reference sequence). CDR3 protein: CASSLMRLPAEAFF. The CDR3 DNA follows: TGTGCCAGCAGCTTAATGAGGCTTCCGGCTGAAGCTTTCTTT.

This clone has more than one count but fewer than ten. This chain links TRBV10-3 with TRBJ2-3; D gene ambiguous. This CDR3 comprises 14 residues. Germline CDR1 ENHRY, CDR2 SYGVKD. The germline V and J ends were trimmed by 10 bases and 5 bases, with 19 bases remaining between them. DNA of the CDR3: TGTGCCAGCAGCACCGACCGGGTGAAAGATACGCAGTATTTT. The encoded protein is CASSTDRVKDTQYF.

This clone appeared a few times. This chain connects TRBV18 to TRBJ2-1; 13 nucleotides agree with TRBD2. CDR1 and CDR2 from the germline V gene are KGHSH and LQKENI. The CDR3 spans 17 residues. The trim removed 1 base at V and 9 bases at J, leaving 9 bases unmatched. This CDR3 reads CASSPLLLAGGPGEQFF. CDR3 bases: TGTGCCAGCTCACCACTTCTACTAGCGGGAGGGCCTGGTGAGCAGTTCTTC. The full variable domain, in which reference TRBV18 and TRBJ2-1 provide the parts outside the CDR3, is NAGVMQNPRHLVRRRGQEARLRCSPMKGHSHVYWYRQLPEEGLKFMVYLQKENIIDESGMPKERFSAEFPKEGPSILRIQQVVRGDSAAYFCASSPLLLAGGPGEQFFGPGTRLTVL.

This clone was found a few times. This chain links TRBV28 with TRBJ2-2; the D gene could be TRBD1 or TRBD2 (6 bases each). CDR1 and CDR2 from the germline V gene are MDHEN and SYDVKM. The length of the CDR3 is 15 residues. V shed 2 bases and J shed 4 bases, with 11 bases lying between them. For the CDR3, the DNA is TGTGCCAGCAGTTTAGGGGGGCTCGGCACCGGGGAGCTGTTTTTT. Encoded protein: CASSLGGLGTGELFF.

Note on this clone: The same CDR3 arises from other DNA sequences in this sample as well. The rearrangement uses TRBV6-5 and TRBJ2-2; maybe TRBD2 (7 bases). Germline V CDR1 and CDR2: MNHEY, SVGAGI. The V end was cut by 4 bases, the J end by 7 bases, with 13 bases between. The CDR3 covers 14 residues. CDR3 sequence: CASSSGGRSGELFF. The CDR3 DNA reads as TGTGCCAGCAGTTCCGGGGGGCGGAGCGGGGAGCTGTTTTTT.